This T cell receptor beta chain was found in a study of technical replicates of blood from a few donors. V trimming: 3 bases; J trimming: 3 bases; junction bases outside the gene matches: 8. This CDR3 spans 16 amino acids. The germline V gene has CDR1 MGHRA and CDR2 YSYEKL. Clones were sequenced by immunoSEQ multiplex PCR, and TCRdb holds only the in-frame ones, with some missing. Among approximately 77,000 clones listed, 85% to 95% were seen once. The rearrangement joins TRBV4-1 to TRBJ1-5; 7 nucleotides agree with TRBD1. The sequence was obtained from a human donor in good health. Sequencing was done on a sample of T cells isolated from PBMCs. The CDR3 nucleotides are TGCGCCAGCAGCCATCGAACAGGGGTTAACAATCAGCCCCAGCATTTT. Protein sequence: CASSHRTGVNNQPQHF.